The clone carrying this TCR beta chain was detected only a few times. Its specificity is not known. These data come from a study of beta chain features in type 1 diabetes. Study-level information: The patients were much like the healthy donors in age, gender and cell yields. Study results and limitations: A PCR bias possibly favoring shorter templates would apply equally to patients and controls. Insertion counts at VDJ junctions were lower in type 1 diabetes patients, who also showed more deletions there. Whether TCRB rearrangement is influenced by HLA type went unresolved here.

The entirety of the isolated RNA underwent reverse transcription, so expressed TCRB transcripts were sequenced. Measured with immunoSEQ multiplex PCR; TCRdb has only the in-frame clones, and not every one. The table lists around 330,000 clones, roughly 11% of them singletons, with 0.015% in the top ten. The CDR3 covers 15 residues. The V end lost 10 bases, the J end lost 0 bases, and 17 bases lay between the germline ends. CDR1 and CDR2 from the germline V gene are MDHEN and SYDVKM. The receptor was derived from a woman aged 25 to 39 in good health. The specimen sequenced was naive CD4+ T cells from blood. The J gene is TRBJ2-3, the V gene TRBV28; D not resolved. CDR3 in amino acids: CATVPGGASTDTQYF. The CDR3, as DNA: TGTGCCACCGTCCCCGGCGGCGCTAGCACAGATACGCAGTATTTT.